The sequence of this T cell receptor beta chain was determined in a study of identical twins. TCRdb analysed the 5' RACE reads with MiXCR anew, one entry per CDR3 protein. The table records about 890,000 distinct CDR3 sequences, around 12% of them present only once. Healthy Caucasian individuals made up all the donors. The V and J ends lost 7 bases and 5 bases respectively, with 13 bases between them. Per the germline V gene, CDR1 is SGDLS and CDR2 is YYNGEE. This CDR3 has 13 residues. The study, taken as a whole, reports: Out-of-frame alpha sequences common to twins exhibited a surplus of low generation probability.

This clonotype was detected ten times or more. Its antigen is still unknown. The same sample was also used in a study of yellow fever vaccine responses in identical twins.

The V gene is TRBV9, the J gene TRBJ1-3, with no clear D. The sequenced material came from PBMCs. The receptor's source is a woman between 18 and 29 years old in good health. The CDR3 DNA is TGTGCCAGCGGGCGTCTGTCTAGAAACACCATATATTTT. Residues: CASGRLSRNTIYF.